These T cell receptor beta chains were read from a single sample in a study of T cells in Graves' hyperthyroidism and ophthalmopathy. A single record per CDR3 protein comes from TCRdb applying MiXCR to the multiplex PCR reads. The data show fewer than 550,000 distinct CDR3 sequences, with approximately 14% seen just once and roughly 14% held by the top ten. The sequenced material came from blood. Receptor source: a woman between 18 and 29 years old with Graves' hyperthyroidism. Each CDR3 is given with its conserved first and last residue. The D gene is left open where the match is weak. Not all rows give a size; the values are once, few, many and, for expanded clones, a class.

j_call d_call v_call clone_size cdr3_aa cdr3_nt
TRBJ1-4 TRBD1 TRBV28 . CASSSQGVNEKLFF TGTGCCAGCAGTTCTCAGGGGGTGAATGAAAAACTGTTTTTT
TRBJ1-2 . TRBV20-1 many CSAVQVTEGYTF TGCAGTGCTGTACAGGTTACGGAAGGCTACACCTTC
TRBJ2-7 . TRBV5-5 . CASSKDYSSYEQYF TGTGCCAGCAGCAAGGACTATAGCTCCTACGAGCAGTACTTC
TRBJ1-2 . TRBV10-1 many CASSEDLNYGYTF TGCGCCAGCAGTGAGGACCTCAACTATGGCTACACCTTC
TRBJ2-7 TRBD1 TRBV27 few CASSFLRQGLNEQYF TGTGCCAGCAGTTTTCTTAGACAGGGTCTGAACGAGCAGTACTTC
TRBJ1-5 . TRBV10-2 many CASSEWRAGLHQPQHF TGCGCCAGCAGTGAGTGGAGGGCAGGCTTGCATCAGCCCCAGCATTTT
TRBJ2-3 . TRBV27 . CASSPPAADTQYF TGTGCCAGCAGTCCTCCAGCCGCAGATACGCAGTATTTT
TRBJ1-2 . TRBV2 many CASSDPQGRGNYGYTF TGTGCCAGCAGTGACCCTCAGGGCAGGGGTAACTATGGCTACACCTTC
TRBJ1-5 . TRBV10-3 . CAISESVTGFNQPQHF TGTGCCATCAGTGAGTCGGTGACAGGCTTCAATCAGCCCCAGCATTTT
TRBJ1-1 . TRBV6-1 many CASSLRVHTEAFF TGTGCCAGCAGTCTCAGGGTACACACTGAAGCTTTCTTT
TRBJ1-3 . TRBV11-2 . CAGSQSSGNTIYF TGTGCCGGCAGCCAAAGTTCGGGAAACACCATATATTTT
TRBJ2-7 TRBD1 TRBV11-2 many CASSLERTGGRYEQYF TGTGCCAGCAGCTTGGAAAGGACAGGGGGTCGTTACGAGCAGTACTTC
TRBJ2-6 . TRBV6-2/TRBV6-3 many CATSTGRPTPGANVLTF TGTGCCACCTCGACGGGACGGCCTACACCTGGGGCCAACGTCCTGACTTTC
TRBJ2-7 TRBD2 TRBV20-1 many CSRRGLAGDEQYF TGCAGTAGAAGGGGGCTAGCGGGAGACGAGCAGTACTTC
TRBJ1-1 TRBD1 TRBV20-1 many CSAPGGELNTEAFF TGCAGTGCTCCAGGGGGGGAACTGAACACTGAAGCTTTCTTT
TRBJ2-5 . TRBV4-1 many CASSQDVSRETQYF TGCGCCAGCAGCCAAGATGTTAGCCGTGAGACCCAGTACTTC